This note documents a single T cell receptor beta chain sequence. This clonotype was seen at least ten times. The target of this receptor is not known. No qualities accompany the bases; no much larger clone lies one base away. This entry belongs to a study of T cell repertoires in cytomegalovirus infection (dated by TCRdb to the late 2010s). With respect to the entire study: Alongside well-studied HLA-B-restricted epitopes, the peptide stimulations were aimed at recently identified HLA-C-restricted CMV epitopes, whose presentation resists viral immunomodulation. Donor HLA type was relevant to the analysis, as public TCR beta signatures indicated carriage of CMV infection together with the matching HLA type.

This specimen's treatment or condition label, interpreted: in vitro stimulation with specific CMV peptide epitopes to enrich CMV-specific T cells. Sequencing was performed on an Illumina HiSeq 1500. The public reads were run again by TCRdb, first through fastp at Q25 and then through MiXCR, and only productive beta chains were kept. Identical CDR3 proteins give one entry, which carries the most common genes and DNA. The sample profile shows 230,000 or so distinct CDR3 sequences; approximately 38% of them were found once. The top ten hold about 60% of the sample. The CDR3 covers 15 residues, taking in both the cysteine and the phenylalanine. Of the read, only the CDR3 DNA is kept; its 45 bases are in frame from base 1. V was cut back by 0 bases and J by 2 bases, leaving a gap of 11 bases between them. CDR1 and CDR2 were assigned from the germline V gene as SGHDT and YYEEEE. Study-level results and caveats: In both this cohort and an independent roughly 400-donor cohort, the cumulative frequency of public TCR beta family members distinguished carriers of CMV infection plus the relevant HLA type. The ex vivo response was dominated by HLA-C-restricted CMV-specific TCR beta clonotypes, which also provided the single most frequent clonotype in two of eight donors.

The chain is made from TRBV5-6 and TRBJ2-5; TRBD2 might be the D gene, on 5 matching bases. This sequence was found in a human donor in good health (CMV status not recorded). Some clones in this sample may be carry-over from other donors' samples. Sample: CD8+ T cells from cultured PBMCs, taken from culture after CMV antigen stimulation. The CDR3 protein sequence reads: CASSLVLAGQETQYF. The DNA sequence follows: TGTGCCAGCAGCTTGGTTCTAGCCGGACAAGAGACCCAGTACTTC.